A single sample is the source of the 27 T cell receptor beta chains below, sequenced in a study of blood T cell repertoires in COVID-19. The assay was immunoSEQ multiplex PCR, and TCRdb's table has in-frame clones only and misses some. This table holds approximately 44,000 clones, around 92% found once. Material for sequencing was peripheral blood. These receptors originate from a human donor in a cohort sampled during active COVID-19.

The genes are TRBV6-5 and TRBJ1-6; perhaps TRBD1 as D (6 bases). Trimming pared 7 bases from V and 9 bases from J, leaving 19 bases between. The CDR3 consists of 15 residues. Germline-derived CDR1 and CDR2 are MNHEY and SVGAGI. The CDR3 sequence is CASTQSPRGGSPLHF. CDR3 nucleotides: TGTGCCAGCACCCAATCCCCCAGGGGCGGTTCACCCCTCCACTTT.

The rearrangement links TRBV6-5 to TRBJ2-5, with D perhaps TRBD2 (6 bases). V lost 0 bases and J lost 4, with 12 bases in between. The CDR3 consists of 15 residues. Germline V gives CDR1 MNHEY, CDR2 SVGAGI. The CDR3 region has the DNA TGTGCCAGCAGTTACTCGCTCGGGAGCGGAGAGACCCAGTACTTC. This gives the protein CASSYSLGSGETQYF.

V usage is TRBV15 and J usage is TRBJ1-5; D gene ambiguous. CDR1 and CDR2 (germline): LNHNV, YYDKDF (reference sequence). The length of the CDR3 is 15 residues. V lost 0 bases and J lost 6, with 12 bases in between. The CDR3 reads CATSRDGRLGQPQHF. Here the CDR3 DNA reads TGTGCCACCAGCAGAGATGGGAGGCTGGGTCAGCCCCAGCATTTT.

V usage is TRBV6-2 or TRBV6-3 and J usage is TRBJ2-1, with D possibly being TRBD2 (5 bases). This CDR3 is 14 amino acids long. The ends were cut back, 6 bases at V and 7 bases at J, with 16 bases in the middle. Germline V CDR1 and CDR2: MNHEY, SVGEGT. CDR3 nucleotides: TGTGCCAGCAGCCTGGTCACGGGGAAGAATGAGCAGTTCTTC. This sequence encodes CASSLVTGKNEQFF.

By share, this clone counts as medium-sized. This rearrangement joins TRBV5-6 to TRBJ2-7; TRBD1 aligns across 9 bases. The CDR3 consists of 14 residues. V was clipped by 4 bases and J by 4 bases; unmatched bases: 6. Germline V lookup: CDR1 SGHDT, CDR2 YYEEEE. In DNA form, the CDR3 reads TGTGCCAGCAGCCACAGGGACAGGGAATACGAGCAGTACTTC. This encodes CASSHRDREYEQYF.

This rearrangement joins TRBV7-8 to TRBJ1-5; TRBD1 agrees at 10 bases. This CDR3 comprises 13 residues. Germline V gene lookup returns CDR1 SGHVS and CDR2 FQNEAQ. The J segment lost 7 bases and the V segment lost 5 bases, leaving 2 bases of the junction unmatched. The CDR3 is CASSKGQGQPQHF. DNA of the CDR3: TGTGCCAGCAGCAAGGGACAGGGGCAGCCCCAGCATTTT.

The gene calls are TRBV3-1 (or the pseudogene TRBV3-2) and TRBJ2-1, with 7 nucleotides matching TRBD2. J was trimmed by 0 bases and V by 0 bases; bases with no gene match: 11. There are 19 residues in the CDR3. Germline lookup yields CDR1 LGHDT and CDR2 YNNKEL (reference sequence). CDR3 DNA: TGTGCCAGCAGCCAAGACGGGCTAACAGGCGGGAGCTCCTACAATGAGCAGTTCTTC. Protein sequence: CASSQDGLTGGSSYNEQFF.

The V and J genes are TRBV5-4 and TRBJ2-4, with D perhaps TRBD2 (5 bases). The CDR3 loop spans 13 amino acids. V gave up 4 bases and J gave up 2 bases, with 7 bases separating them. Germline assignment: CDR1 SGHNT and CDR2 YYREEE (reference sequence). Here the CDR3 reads CASSEGTKNIQYF. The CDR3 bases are TGTGCCAGCAGCGAGGGTACCAAAAACATTCAGTACTTC.

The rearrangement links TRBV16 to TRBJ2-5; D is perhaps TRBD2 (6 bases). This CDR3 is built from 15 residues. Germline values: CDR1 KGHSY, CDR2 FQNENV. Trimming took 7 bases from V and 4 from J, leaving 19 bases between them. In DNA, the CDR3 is TGTGCCAGCACCCCCCCTGGGGGGAAGGGAGAGACCCAGTACTTC. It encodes CASTPPGGKGETQYF.

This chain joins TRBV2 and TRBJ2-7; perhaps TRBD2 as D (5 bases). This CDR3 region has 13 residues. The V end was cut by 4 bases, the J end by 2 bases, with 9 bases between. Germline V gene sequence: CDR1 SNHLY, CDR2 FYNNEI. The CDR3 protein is CASSAGIPYEQYF. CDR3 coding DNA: TGTGCCAGCAGTGCGGGGATCCCCTACGAGCAGTACTTC.

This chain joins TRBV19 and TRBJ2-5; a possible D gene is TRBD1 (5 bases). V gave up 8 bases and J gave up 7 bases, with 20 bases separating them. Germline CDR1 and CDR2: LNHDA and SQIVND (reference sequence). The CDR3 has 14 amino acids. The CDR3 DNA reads TGTGCCAGTCAGATGCAGGGCGTTCCGGGGACCCAGTACTTC. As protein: CASQMQGVPGTQYF.

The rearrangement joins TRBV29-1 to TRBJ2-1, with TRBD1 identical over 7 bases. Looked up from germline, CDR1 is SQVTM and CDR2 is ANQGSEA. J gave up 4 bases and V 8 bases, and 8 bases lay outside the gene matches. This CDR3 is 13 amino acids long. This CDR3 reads CSTRQGRYNEQFF. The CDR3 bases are TGCAGCACACGACAGGGCCGTTACAATGAGCAGTTCTTC.

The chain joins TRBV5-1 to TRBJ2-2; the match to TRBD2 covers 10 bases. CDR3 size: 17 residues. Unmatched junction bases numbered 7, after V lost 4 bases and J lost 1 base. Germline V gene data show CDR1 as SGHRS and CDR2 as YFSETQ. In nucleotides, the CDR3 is TGCGCCAGCAGCCCACACACTAGCGGGAAGAACACCGGGGAGCTGTTTTTT. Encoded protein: CASSPHTSGKNTGELFF. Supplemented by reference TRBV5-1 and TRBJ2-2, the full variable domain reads KAGVTQTPRYLIKTRGQQVTLSCSPISGHRSVSWYQQTPGQGLQFLFEYFSETQRNKGNFPGRFSGRQFSNSRSEMNVSTLELGDSALYLCASSPHTSGKNTGELFFGEGSRLTVL.

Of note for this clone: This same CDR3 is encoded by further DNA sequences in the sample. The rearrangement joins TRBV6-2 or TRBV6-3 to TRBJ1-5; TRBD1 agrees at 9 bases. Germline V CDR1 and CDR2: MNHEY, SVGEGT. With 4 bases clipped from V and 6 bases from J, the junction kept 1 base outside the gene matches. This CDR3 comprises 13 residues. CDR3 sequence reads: CASSLTGGQPQHF. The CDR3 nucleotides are TGTGCCAGCAGTTTGACAGGGGGTCAGCCCCAGCATTTT.

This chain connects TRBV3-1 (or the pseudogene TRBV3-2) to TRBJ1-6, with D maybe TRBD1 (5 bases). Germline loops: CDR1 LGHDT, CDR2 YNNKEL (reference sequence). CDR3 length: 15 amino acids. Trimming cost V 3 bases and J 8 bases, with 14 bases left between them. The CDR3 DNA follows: TGTGCCAGCAGCCACCCCAGGGCTTCTCATTCACCCCTCCACTTT. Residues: CASSHPRASHSPLHF.

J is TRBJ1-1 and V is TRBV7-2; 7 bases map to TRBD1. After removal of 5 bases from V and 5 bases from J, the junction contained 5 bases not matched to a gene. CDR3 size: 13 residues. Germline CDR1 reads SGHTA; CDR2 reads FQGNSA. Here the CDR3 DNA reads TGTGCCAGCAGCGAACAACAGGGGACTGAAGCTTTCTTT. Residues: CASSEQQGTEAFF.

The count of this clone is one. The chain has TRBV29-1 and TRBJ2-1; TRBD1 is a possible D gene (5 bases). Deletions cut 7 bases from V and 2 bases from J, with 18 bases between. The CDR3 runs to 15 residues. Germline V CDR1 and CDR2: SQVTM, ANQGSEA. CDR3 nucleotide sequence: TGCAGCGCCTTAATAGACAGCAAAGCCTACAATGAGCAGTTCTTC. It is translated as CSALIDSKAYNEQFF.

CDR3 bases: TGTGCTCAGGGTAGCACTGAAGCTTTCTTT. This sequence encodes CAQGSTEAFF. The rearrangement uses TRBV19 and TRBJ1-1; D may be TRBD1 (5 bases). The CDR3 runs to 10 residues. Germline CDR1 LNHDA, CDR2 SQIVND (reference sequence).

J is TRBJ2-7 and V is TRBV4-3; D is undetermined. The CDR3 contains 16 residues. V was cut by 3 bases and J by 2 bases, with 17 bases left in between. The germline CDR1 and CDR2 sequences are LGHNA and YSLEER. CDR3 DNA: TGCGCCAGCAGCCAGGCAACTTACTCAGGAACCTACGAGCAGTACTTC. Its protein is CASSQATYSGTYEQYF.

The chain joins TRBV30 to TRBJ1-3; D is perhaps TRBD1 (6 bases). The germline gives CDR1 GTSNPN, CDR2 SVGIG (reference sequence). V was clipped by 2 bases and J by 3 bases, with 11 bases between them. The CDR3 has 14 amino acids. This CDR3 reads CAWSRTGSGNTIYF. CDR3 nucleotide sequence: TGTGCCTGGAGTCGTACAGGGAGTGGAAACACCATATATTTT.

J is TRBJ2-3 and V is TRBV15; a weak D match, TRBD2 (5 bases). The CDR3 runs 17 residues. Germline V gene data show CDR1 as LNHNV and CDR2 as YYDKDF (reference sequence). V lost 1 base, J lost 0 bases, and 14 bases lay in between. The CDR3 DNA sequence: TGTGCCACCAGCAGAGGGACGGGGTCGACTAGCACAGATACGCAGTATTTT. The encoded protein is CATSRGTGSTSTDTQYF.

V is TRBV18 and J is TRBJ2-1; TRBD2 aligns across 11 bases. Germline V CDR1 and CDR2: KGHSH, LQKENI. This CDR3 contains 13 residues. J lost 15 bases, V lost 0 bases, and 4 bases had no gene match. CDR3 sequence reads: CASSPPGLADRFF. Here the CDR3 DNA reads TGTGCCAGCTCACCACCGGGACTAGCGGATAGGTTCTTC.

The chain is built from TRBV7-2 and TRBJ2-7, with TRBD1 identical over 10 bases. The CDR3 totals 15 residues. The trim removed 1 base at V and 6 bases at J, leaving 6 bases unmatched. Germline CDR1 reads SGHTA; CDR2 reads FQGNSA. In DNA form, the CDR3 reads TGTGCCAGCAGCTTAGTCGGGACAGGGGATTTCGAGCAGTACTTC. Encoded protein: CASSLVGTGDFEQYF.

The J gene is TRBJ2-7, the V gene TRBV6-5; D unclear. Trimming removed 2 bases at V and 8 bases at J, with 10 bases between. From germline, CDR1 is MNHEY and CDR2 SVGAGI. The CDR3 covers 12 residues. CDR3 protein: CASSYPRGQQYF. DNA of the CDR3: TGTGCCAGCAGTTACCCCCGTGGGCAGCAGTACTTC.

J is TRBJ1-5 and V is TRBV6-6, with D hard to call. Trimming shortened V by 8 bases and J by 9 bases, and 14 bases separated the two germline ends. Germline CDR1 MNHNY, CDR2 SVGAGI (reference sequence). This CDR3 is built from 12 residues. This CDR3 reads CASSEAAGPQHF. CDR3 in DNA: TGTGCCAGCTCTGAGGCCGCGGGGCCCCAGCATTTT.

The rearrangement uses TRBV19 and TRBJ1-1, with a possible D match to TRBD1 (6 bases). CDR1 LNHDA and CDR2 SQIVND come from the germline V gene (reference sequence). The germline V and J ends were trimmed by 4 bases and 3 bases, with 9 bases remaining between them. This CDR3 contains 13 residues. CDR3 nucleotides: TGTGCCAGTAGTAGGGACACCTACACTGAAGCTTTCTTT. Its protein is CASSRDTYTEAFF. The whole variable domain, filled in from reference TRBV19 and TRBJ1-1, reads DGGITQSPKYLFRKEGQNVTLSCEQNLNHDAMYWYRQDPGQGLRLIYYSQIVNDFQKGDIAEGYSVSREKKESFPLTVTSAQKNPTAFYLCASSRDTYTEAFFGQGTRLTVV.

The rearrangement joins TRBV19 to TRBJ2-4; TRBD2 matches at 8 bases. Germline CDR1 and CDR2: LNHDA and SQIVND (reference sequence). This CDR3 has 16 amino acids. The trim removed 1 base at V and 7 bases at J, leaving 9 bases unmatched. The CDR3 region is CASSIVDSGKRNIQYF. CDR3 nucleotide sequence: TGTGCCAGTAGTATAGTTGATAGCGGGAAGAGGAACATTCAGTACTTC.